A selection of T cell receptor beta chains follows, all from one sample in a study of T cells in Graves' hyperthyroidism and ophthalmopathy. TCRdb independently ran MiXCR on the multiplex PCR reads; one entry per CDR3 protein. This table holds approximately 590,000 distinct CDR3 sequences, 15% to 18% found once. Sample: blood. These receptors all come from a woman in her thirties with Graves' hyperthyroidism. Both conserved end residues are part of each CDR3. The D gene is left open where the match is weak. Expanded clones get a size class; other rows say once, few or many, or leave the size out.

v_call	j_call	clone_size	d_call	cdr3_nt	cdr3_aa
TRBV20-1	TRBJ1-6	many	NA	TGCAGTGCCCCCCGTAGGGTTGATAATTCACCCCTCCACTTT	CSAPRRVDNSPLHF
TRBV7-9	TRBJ1-4	NA	TRBD1	TGTGCCAGCAGCCATTCGCAGGGGGAGGGTGAAAAACTGTTTTTT	CASSHSQGEGEKLFF
TRBV5-6	TRBJ2-5	NA	NA	TGTGCCAGCAGCTTGGGATCCCCGACTAGAGGGCAAGAGACCCAGTACTTC	CASSLGSPTRGQETQYF
TRBV2	TRBJ1-5	NA	NA	TGTGCCGGCAGTGAAGCCCGACAGGTACATCAGCCCCAGCATTTT	CAGSEARQVHQPQHF
TRBV3-1	TRBJ2-7	few	TRBD2	TGCGCCAGCAGCCAAGAGAAGACCGGGACTACCCGATCCTACGAGCAGTACTTC	CASSQEKTGTTRSYEQYF
TRBV6-2/TRBV6-3	TRBJ1-2	NA	NA	TGTGCCAGCAGTTACTCAAGAGGGGCCCTGAACTATGGCTACACCTTC	CASSYSRGALNYGYTF
TRBV20-1	TRBJ2-5	few	TRBD2	TGCAGTGCTAGGGGGGGGGGACTAGCGGCCCAAGAGACCCAGTACTTC	CSARGGGLAAQETQYF
TRBV7-2	TRBJ2-7	many	NA	TGTGCCAGCAGCTTAGCGCCCCGGGATTTTGACGAGCAGTACTTC	CASSLAPRDFDEQYF
TRBV7-8	TRBJ2-1	many	NA	TGTGCCAGCAGCGCCCACGGGACTTACAATGAGCAGTTCTTC	CASSAHGTYNEQFF
TRBV7-9	TRBJ2-2	few	TRBD1	TGTGCCAGCAGAACCGGACAGGGTAACACCGGGGAGCTGTTTTTT	CASRTGQGNTGELFF
TRBV5-5	TRBJ2-3	many	NA	TGTGCCAGCAGCTTGGAACAGGGACTGGCAGATACGCAGTATTTT	CASSLEQGLADTQYF
TRBV20-1	TRBJ2-1	many	TRBD1	TGCAGTGCTAGAGATCTGGACAGGGACTACAATGAGCAGTTCTTC	CSARDLDRDYNEQFF
TRBV6-1	TRBJ2-1	NA	NA	TGTGCCAGCAGTGGCCTTGAGCAGTACAATGAGCAGTTCTTC	CASSGLEQYNEQFF
TRBV11-3	TRBJ2-7	many	NA	TGTGCCAGCAGCTTAGGCGCCAGTTCCTACGAGCAGTACTTC	CASSLGASSYEQYF
TRBV7-9	TRBJ2-1	many	NA	TGTGCCAGCAGCTTATCTCTCTACAATGAGCAGTTCTTC	CASSLSLYNEQFF
TRBV13	TRBJ2-7	few	NA	TGTGCCAGCAGCAGAGGGACTGCCGCCGAGCAGTACTTC	CASSRGTAAEQYF
TRBV28	TRBJ2-1	many	NA	TGTGCCAGCAGTTTACGATCACGGGGCAATGAGCAGTTCTTC	CASSLRSRGNEQFF
TRBV16	TRBJ2-7	NA	NA	TGTGCCAGCAGCCCCCTCGGGATGGGCGAGCAGTACTTC	CASSPLGMGEQYF
TRBV20-1	TRBJ2-7	few	NA	TGCAGTGTAATGGTAAAACAGTGGTACTCCTACGAGCAGTACTTC	CSVMVKQWYSYEQYF
TRBV28	TRBJ1-2	many	NA	TGTGCCAGCAGTTTGTTCGGTGGGAGCGATAACTATGGCTACACCTTC	CASSLFGGSDNYGYTF
TRBV11-3	TRBJ2-1	many	TRBD2	TGTGCCAGCAGCTCGGCGACTAGCGGCGCCTACAATGAGCAGTTCTTC	CASSSATSGAYNEQFF
TRBV5-6	TRBJ1-2	NA	NA	TGTGCCAGCAGCTTGAATCAGGGATTCTATGGCTACACCTTC	CASSLNQGFYGYTF
TRBV20-1	TRBJ2-7	NA	TRBD2	TGCAGTTCCACTAGCGGGAGCGAGCAGTACTTC	CSSTSGSEQYF
TRBV12-3/TRBV12-4	TRBJ1-1	many	NA	TGTGCCAGCAGTCCCCCGGGGGACACTGAAGCTTTCTTT	CASSPPGDTEAFF
TRBV30	TRBJ1-2	many	NA	TGTGCCTGGAGTGTCCCACCCAGGGGCTATGGCTACACCTTC	CAWSVPPRGYGYTF
TRBV20-1	TRBJ2-1	NA	TRBD1	TGCAGTGCTAGCGGACAGGGGGAGGGCTCCTACAATGAGCAGTTCTTC	CSASGQGEGSYNEQFF
TRBV12-3/TRBV12-4	TRBJ1-4	many	NA	TGTGCCAGCAGGCAACAGGGAACGTTAGAAAAACTGTTTTTT	CASRQQGTLEKLFF
TRBV20-1	TRBJ1-2	many	NA	TGCAGTGCTCCCCAACCTAACTATGGCTACACCTTC	CSAPQPNYGYTF
TRBV24-1	TRBJ2-1	NA	NA	TGTGCCACCAGTGAACTAGGGTTGAACAATGAGCAGTTCTTC	CATSELGLNNEQFF
TRBV18	TRBJ2-3	NA	NA	TGTGCCAGCTCAGAGGATCTCGGCACAGATACGCAGTATTTT	CASSEDLGTDTQYF
TRBV4-2	TRBJ2-5	NA	TRBD2	TGTGCCAGCAGTCTTAGCGGGAGTTACGGGGAGACCCAGTACTTC	CASSLSGSYGETQYF
TRBV28	TRBJ1-5	many	TRBD1	TGTGCCAGCAGTTTGGGCGACAGGGGAAGGAGCAATCAGCCCCAGCATTTT	CASSLGDRGRSNQPQHF
TRBV30	TRBJ2-5	few	TRBD2	TGTGCCTGGAGCGAACCCGGACTAGCGGTGAAAGGGACCCAGTACTTC	CAWSEPGLAVKGTQYF
TRBV7-9	TRBJ2-1	few	NA	TGTGCCAGCAGCTCTGTCGGGGGCGCAGTACATGAGCAGTTCTTC	CASSSVGGAVHEQFF
TRBV20-1	TRBJ2-1	many	TRBD2	TGCAGTGCACCGCGGACTAGCGGAGCCTACAATGAGCAGTTCTTC	CSAPRTSGAYNEQFF
TRBV27	TRBJ2-5	NA	TRBD2	TGTGCCAGCAGTTTTACTAGCGGGCGCGGGGAGACCCAGTACTTC	CASSFTSGRGETQYF
TRBV7-9	TRBJ2-7	many	TRBD1	TGTGCCAGCAGCAACCGGGACAGAGACTACGAGCAGTACTTC	CASSNRDRDYEQYF
TRBV20-1	TRBJ1-2	NA	NA	TGCAGTGCTAGAGGAGGGCGAGGGGCTCGTGGCGCGACTAACTATGGCTACACCTTC	CSARGGRGARGATNYGYTF
TRBV4-1	TRBJ2-3	many	NA	TGCGCCAGCAGCCAAGATGGGCGAGGGGGCACAGATACGCAGTATTTT	CASSQDGRGGTDTQYF
TRBV20-1	TRBJ2-7	many	TRBD2	TGCAGTGCTAGAGAAACTAGCGGGAGCCGGAGGGAGCAGTACTTC	CSARETSGSRREQYF
TRBV28	TRBJ2-1	many	NA	TGTGCCAGCAGTCCCCAAAGATCCGAGCAGTTCTTC	CASSPQRSEQFF
TRBV2	TRBJ2-2	many	NA	TGTGCCAGCAGGAGACCGCCTACCGGGGAGCTGTTTTTT	CASRRPPTGELFF
TRBV20-1	TRBJ1-1	few	TRBD1	TGCAGTGCTATACCGGGACAGTTAAACACTGAAGCTTTCTTT	CSAIPGQLNTEAFF
TRBV20-1	TRBJ2-3	many	NA	TGCAGTGCTAGGTTGACAGGAGGACACCCAGATACGCAGTATTTT	CSARLTGGHPDTQYF
TRBV5-1	TRBJ2-7	many	TRBD1	TGCGCCAGCAGCAAAGGGACAGGGTTTGGCGAGCAGTACTTC	CASSKGTGFGEQYF